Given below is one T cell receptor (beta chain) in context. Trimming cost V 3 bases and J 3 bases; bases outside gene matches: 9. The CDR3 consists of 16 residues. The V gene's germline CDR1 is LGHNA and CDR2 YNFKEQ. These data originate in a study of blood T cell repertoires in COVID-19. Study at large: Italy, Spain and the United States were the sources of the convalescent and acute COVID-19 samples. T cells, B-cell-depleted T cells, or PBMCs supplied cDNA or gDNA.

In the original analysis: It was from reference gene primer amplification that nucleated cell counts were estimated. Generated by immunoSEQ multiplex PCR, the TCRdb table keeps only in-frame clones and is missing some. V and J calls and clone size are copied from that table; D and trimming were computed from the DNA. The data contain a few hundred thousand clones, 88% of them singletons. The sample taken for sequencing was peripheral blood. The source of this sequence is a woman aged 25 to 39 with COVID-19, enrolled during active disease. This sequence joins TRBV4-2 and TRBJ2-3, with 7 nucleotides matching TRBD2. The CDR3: CASSHPGGGRTDTQYF. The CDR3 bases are TGTGCCAGCAGCCACCCCGGAGGCGGGAGAACAGATACGCAGTATTTT.